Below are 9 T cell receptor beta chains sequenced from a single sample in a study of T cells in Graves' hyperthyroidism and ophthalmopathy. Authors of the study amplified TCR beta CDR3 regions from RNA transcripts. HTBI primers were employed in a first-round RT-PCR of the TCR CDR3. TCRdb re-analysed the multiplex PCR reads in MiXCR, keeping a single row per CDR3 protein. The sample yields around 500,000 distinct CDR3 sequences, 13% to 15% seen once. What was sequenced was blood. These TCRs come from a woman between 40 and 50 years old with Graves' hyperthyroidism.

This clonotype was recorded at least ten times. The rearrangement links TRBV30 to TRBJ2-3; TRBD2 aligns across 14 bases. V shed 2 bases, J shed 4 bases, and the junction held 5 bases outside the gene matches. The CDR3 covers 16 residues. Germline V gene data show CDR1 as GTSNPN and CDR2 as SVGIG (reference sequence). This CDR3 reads CAWSRGLAGGADTQYF. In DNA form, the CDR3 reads TGTGCCTGGAGTAGAGGACTAGCGGGAGGTGCAGATACGCAGTATTTT. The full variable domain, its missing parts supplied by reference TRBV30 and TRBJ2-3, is SQTIHQWPATLVQPVGSPLSLECTVEGTSNPNLYWYRQAAGRGLQLLFYSVGIGQISSEVPQNLSASRPQDRQFILSSKKLLLSDSGFYLCAWSRGLAGGADTQYFGPGTRLTVL.

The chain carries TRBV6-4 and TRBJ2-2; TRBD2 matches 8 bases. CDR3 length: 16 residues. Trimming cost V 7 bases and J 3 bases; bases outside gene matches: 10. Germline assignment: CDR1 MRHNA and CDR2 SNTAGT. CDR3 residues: CASTVEAGVHTGELFF. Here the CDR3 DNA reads TGTGCCAGCACCGTGGAAGCGGGGGTGCACACCGGGGAGCTGTTTTTT.

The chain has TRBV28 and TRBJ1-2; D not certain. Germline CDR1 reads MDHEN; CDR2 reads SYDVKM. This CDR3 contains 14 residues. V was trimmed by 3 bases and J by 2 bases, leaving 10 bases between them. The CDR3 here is CASSFWERNYGYTF. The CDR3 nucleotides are TGTGCCAGCAGTTTTTGGGAGAGGAACTATGGCTACACCTTC.

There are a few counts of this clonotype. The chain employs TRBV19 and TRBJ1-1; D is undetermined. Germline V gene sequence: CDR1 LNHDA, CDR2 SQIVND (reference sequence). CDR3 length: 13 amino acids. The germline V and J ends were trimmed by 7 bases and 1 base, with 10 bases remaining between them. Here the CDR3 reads CASTTIKNTEAFF. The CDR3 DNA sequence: TGTGCCAGTACTACCATCAAGAACACTGAAGCTTTCTTT. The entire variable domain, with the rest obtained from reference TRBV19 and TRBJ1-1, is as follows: DGGITQSPKYLFRKEGQNVTLSCEQNLNHDAMYWYRQDPGQGLRLIYYSQIVNDFQKGDIAEGYSVSREKKESFPLTVTSAQKNPTAFYLCASTTIKNTEAFFGQGTRLTVV.

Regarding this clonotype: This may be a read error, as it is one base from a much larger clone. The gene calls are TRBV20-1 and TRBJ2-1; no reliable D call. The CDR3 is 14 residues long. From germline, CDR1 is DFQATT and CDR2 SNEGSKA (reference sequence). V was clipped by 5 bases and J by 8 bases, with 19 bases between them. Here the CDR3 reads CSAPLAEGPDEQFF. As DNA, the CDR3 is TGCAGTGCTCCCCTGGCGGAAGGGCCCGATGAGCAGTTCTTC.

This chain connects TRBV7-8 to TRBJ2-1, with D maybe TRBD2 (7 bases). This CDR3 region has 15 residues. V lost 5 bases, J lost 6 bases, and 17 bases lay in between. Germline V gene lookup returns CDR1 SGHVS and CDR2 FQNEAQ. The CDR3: CASSLGGGVGNEQFF. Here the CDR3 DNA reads TGTGCCAGCAGCCTAGGGGGGGGTGTAGGCAATGAGCAGTTCTTC.

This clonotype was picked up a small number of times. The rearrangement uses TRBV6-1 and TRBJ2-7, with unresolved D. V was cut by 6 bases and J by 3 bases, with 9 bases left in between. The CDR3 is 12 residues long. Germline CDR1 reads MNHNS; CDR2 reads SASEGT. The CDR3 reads CASRIGIYEQYF. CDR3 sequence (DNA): TGTGCCAGCAGAATAGGAATCTACGAGCAGTACTTC.

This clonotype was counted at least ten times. This CDR3 reads CASSLRVKSGGYTF. The CDR3 bases are TGTGCCAGCAGTTTACGGGTCAAATCGGGGGGCTACACCTTC. The V and J genes are TRBV28 and TRBJ1-2; D remains ambiguous. The CDR3 is 14 amino acids. V dropped 2 bases and J dropped 8 bases, with 15 bases sitting between them. The germline V gene encodes CDR1 MDHEN and CDR2 SYDVKM.

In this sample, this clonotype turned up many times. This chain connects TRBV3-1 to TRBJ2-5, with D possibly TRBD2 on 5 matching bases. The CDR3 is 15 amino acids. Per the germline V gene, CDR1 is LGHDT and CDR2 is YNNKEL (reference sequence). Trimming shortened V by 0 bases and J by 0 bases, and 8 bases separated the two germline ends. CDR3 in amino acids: CASSQDLDYQETQYF. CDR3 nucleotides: TGTGCCAGCAGCCAAGATCTGGACTACCAAGAGACCCAGTACTTC.